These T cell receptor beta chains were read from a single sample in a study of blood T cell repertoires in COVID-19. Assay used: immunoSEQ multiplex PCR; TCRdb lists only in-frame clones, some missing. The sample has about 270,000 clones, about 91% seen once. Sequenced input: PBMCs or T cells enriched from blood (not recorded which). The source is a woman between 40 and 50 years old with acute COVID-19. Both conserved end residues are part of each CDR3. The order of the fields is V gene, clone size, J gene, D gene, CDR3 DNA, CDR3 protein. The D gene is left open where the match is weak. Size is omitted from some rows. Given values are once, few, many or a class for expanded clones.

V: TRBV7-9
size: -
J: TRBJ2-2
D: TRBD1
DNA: TGTGCCAGCAGCCCAGGGGGCGCGAACACCGGGGAGCTGTTTTTT
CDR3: CASSPGGANTGELFF

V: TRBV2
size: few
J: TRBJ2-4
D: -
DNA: TGTGCCAGCAGGGAGAGTTCCATTCAGTACTTC
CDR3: CASRESSIQYF

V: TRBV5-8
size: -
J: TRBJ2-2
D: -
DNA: TGTGCCAGCAGCAACAACATGGACACCGGGGAGCTGTTTTTT
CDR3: CASSNNMDTGELFF

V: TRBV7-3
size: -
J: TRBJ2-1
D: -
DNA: TGTGCCAGCAGCTTAACGCCCGGGGACAATGAGCAGTTCTTC
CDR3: CASSLTPGDNEQFF

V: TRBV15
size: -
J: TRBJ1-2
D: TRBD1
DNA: TGTGCCACCAGCTCACAGGGGAACTATGGCTACACCTTC
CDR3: CATSSQGNYGYTF

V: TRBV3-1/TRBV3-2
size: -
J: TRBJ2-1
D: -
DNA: TGTGCCAGCAGCCCCCGGGACACAGAATACTACAATGAGCAGTTCTTC
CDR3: CASSPRDTEYYNEQFF

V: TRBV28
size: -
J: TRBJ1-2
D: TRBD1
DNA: TGTGCCAGCAAGGTTGACAGGGGAAGCTATGGCTACACCTTC
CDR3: CASKVDRGSYGYTF

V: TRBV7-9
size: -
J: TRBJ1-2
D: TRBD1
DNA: TGTGCCAGCAGCCCACAGGGGAATGGCTACACCTTC
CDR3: CASSPQGNGYTF

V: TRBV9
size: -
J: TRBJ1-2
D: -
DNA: TGTGCCAGCAGCGTAAGTCAAGGGGACTTCTATGGCTACACCTTC
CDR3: CASSVSQGDFYGYTF

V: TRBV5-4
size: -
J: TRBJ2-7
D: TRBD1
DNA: TGTGCCAGCAGCGTTGACAGGGGAACCTACGAGCAGTACTTC
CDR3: CASSVDRGTYEQYF

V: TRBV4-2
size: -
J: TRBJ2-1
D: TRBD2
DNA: TGTGCCAGCAGCCAAGAGGAGTTCGCTAGCGGGAACGAGCAGTTCTTC
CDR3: CASSQEEFASGNEQFF

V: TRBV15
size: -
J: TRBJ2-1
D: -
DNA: TGTGCCACCAGTCCAGGGGCCAATGAGCAGTTCTTC
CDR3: CATSPGANEQFF

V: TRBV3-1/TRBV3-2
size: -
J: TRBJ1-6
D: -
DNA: TGTGCCTTCCAACAGGGTATCTCCTATAATTCACCCCTCCACTTT
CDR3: CAFQQGISYNSPLHF

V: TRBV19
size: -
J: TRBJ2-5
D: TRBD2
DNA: TGTGCCAGTAGTATTGACACGGGAGGAGAGACCCAGTACTTC
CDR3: CASSIDTGGETQYF

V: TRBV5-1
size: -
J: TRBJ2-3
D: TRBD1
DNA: TGCGCCAGCAGCGAGGGGACAGGGGGAGGAGATACGCAGTATTTT
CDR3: CASSEGTGGGDTQYF

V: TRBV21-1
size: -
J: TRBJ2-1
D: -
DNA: TGTGCCAGTAATTACCGGGACACGGTTGACCATGGTGAGCAGTTCTTC
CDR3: CASNYRDTVDHGEQFF

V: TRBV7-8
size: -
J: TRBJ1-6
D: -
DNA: TGTGCCAGCAGCACCCAACAGGATTCACCCCTCCACTTT
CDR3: CASSTQQDSPLHF

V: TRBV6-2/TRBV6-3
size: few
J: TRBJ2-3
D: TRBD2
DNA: TGTGCCAGCAGTAGGGAAACTAGCGGGATCCGCACAGATACGCAGTATTTT
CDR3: CASSRETSGIRTDTQYF

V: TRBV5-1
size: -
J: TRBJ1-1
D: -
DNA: TGCGCCAGCAGCCAGCTACCGACAGTCAACACTGAAGCTTTCTTT
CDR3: CASSQLPTVNTEAFF

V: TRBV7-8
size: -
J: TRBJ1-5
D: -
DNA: TGTGCCAGCAGCCAGAGGTCGGGGGTGATGGGGCAGCCCCAGCATTTT
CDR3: CASSQRSGVMGQPQHF

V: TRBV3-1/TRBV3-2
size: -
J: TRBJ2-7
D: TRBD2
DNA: TGTGCCAGCAGCCAGGTCTCTAGCGGGAACGAGCAGTACTTC
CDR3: CASSQVSSGNEQYF

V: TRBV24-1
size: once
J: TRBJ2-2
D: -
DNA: TGTGCCACCAGTGACGCCGGCGGACAGAGCCTATCCCAACTCTCCACCGGGGAGCTGTTTTTT
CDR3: CATSDAGGQSLSQLSTGELFF

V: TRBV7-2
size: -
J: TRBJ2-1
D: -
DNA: TGTGCCAGCAGCTTAGCTATGGGAGAGCGCAATGAGCAGTTCTTC
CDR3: CASSLAMGERNEQFF

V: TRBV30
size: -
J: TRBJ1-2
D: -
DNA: TGTGCCTGGAGTGTAAGTCACCCTCCAGTCTATGGCTACACCTTC
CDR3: CAWSVSHPPVYGYTF

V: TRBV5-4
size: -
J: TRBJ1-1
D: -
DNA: TGTGCCAGCAGCTTGCCCCGGGGTCGGAACACTGAAGCTTTCTTT
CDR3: CASSLPRGRNTEAFF

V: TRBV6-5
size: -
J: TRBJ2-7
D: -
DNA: TGTGCCAGCAGAATACGGACGGGAGTCTCCTACGAGCAGTACTTC
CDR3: CASRIRTGVSYEQYF

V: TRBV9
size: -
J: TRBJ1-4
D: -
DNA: TGTGCCAGCAGCGGAGGCGCAACTAATGAAAAACTGTTTTTT
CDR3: CASSGGATNEKLFF

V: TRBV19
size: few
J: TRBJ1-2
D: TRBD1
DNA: TGTGCCAGTACCCCCGTTGGGACAGACTTCTATGGCTACACCTTC
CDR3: CASTPVGTDFYGYTF

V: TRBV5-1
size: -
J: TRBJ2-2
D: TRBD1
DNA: TGCGCCAGCAGCTTGGGCCGGGGACAGATACTTGGGAACACCGGGGAGCTGTTTTTT
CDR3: CASSLGRGQILGNTGELFF

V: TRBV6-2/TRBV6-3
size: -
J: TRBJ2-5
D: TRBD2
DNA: TGTGCCAGCAGACCTTTTGCCTTCCTAGCGGGAGAAGAGACCCAGTACTTC
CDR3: CASRPFAFLAGEETQYF

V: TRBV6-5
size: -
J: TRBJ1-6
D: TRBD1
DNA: TGTGCCAGCAGTCCGGGACAGAGTAGTTCACCCCTCCACTTT
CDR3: CASSPGQSSSPLHF

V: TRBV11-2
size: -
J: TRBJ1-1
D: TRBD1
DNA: TGTGCCAGCAGCTCCCCGAGGGGGCCGGACACTGAAGCTTTCTTT
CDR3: CASSSPRGPDTEAFF

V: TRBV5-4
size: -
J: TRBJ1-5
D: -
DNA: TGTGCCAGCAGCGTAGACGGGAACAATCAGCCCCAGCATTTT
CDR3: CASSVDGNNQPQHF

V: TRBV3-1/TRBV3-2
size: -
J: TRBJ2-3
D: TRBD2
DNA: TGTGCCAGCAGACATTCACGGGAAAGCGGGAATTTTGATACGCAGTATTTT
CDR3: CASRHSRESGNFDTQYF

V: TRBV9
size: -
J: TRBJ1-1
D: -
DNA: TGTGCCAGCAGCGTAGGTCTAGATTCTGAAGCTTTCTTT
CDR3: CASSVGLDSEAFF

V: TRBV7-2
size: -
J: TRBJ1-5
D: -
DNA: TGTGCCAGCAGCTTAGCTCCCGATCAGCCCCAGCATTTT
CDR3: CASSLAPDQPQHF

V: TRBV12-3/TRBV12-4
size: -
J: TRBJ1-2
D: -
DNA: TGTGCCAGCACAGGGAACTATGGCTACACCTTC
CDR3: CASTGNYGYTF

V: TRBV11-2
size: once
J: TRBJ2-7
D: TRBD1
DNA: TGTGCCAGCAGCTTAGCCTTGACAGGGGTCGAGCAGTACTTC
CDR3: CASSLALTGVEQYF

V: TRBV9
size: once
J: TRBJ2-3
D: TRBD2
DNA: TGTGCCAGCAGCGCGGGGGGCGGCTCTAGCGGGTTACGAGATACGCAGTATTTT
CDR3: CASSAGGGSSGLRDTQYF

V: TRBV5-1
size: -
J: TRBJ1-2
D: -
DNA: TGCGCCAGCAGCTTGGCCCCAGCTAACTATGGCTACACCTTC
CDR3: CASSLAPANYGYTF

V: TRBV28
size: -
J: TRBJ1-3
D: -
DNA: TGTGCCAGCAGTTTAGCGGTGAGCTCTGGAAACACCATATATTTT
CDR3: CASSLAVSSGNTIYF

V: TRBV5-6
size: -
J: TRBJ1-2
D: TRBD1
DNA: TGTGCCAGCACCATTTCCCTGACAGGGGGAAACCATGGCTACACCTTC
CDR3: CASTISLTGGNHGYTF

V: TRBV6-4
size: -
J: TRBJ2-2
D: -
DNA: TGTGCCAGCAGAAGCGGACGGAACACCGGGGAGCTGTTTTTT
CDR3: CASRSGRNTGELFF

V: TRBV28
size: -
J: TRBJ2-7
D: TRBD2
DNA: TGTGCCAGCAGGACTAGCCTCAGCTCCTACGAGCAGTACTTC
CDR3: CASRTSLSSYEQYF